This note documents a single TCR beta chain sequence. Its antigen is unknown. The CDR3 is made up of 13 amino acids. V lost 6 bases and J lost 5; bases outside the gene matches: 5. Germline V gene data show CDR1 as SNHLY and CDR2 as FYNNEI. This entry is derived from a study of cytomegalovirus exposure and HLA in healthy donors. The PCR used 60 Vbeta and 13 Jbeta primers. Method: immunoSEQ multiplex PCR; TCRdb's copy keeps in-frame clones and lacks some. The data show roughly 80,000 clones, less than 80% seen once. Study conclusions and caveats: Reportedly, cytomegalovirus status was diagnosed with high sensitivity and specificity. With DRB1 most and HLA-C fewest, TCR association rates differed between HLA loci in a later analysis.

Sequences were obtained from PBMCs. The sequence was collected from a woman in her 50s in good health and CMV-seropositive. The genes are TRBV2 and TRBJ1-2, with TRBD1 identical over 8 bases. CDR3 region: CASRTGATYGYTF. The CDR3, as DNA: TGTGCCAGCAGGACAGGGGCTACTTATGGCTACACCTTC.